The 22 T cell receptor beta chains listed next were all sequenced from one sample in a study of blood T cell repertoires in COVID-19. TCRdb's table, derived via immunoSEQ multiplex PCR, lists solely in-frame clones and lacks some. The table records 250,000 to 300,000 clones, over 75% of them present only once. Sequencing input: peripheral blood. The receptors stem from a woman in her 30s with acute or convalescent COVID-19.

This clone was found once. The chain links TRBV9 to TRBJ1-5, with D possibly being TRBD1 (6 bases). The V end lost 2 bases, the J end lost 2 bases, and 11 bases lay between the germline ends. Germline-derived CDR1 and CDR2 are SGDLS and YYNGEE. The CDR3 contains 15 residues. The CDR3 spells CASSVDGGGNQPQHF. The CDR3 nucleotides read TGTGCCAGCAGCGTTGATGGGGGCGGCAATCAGCCCCAGCATTTT.

V and J are TRBV9 and TRBJ1-4; D is unresolved. The V gene's germline CDR1 is SGDLS and CDR2 YYNGEE. V was clipped by 3 bases and J by 0 bases, with 15 bases between them. The CDR3 is made up of 17 amino acids. Here the CDR3 DNA reads TGTGCCAGCAGCGGGTACCTGACTGATGCAACTAATGAAAAACTGTTTTTT. Translation: CASSGYLTDATNEKLFF. Complete variable domain (other parts from reference TRBV9 and TRBJ1-4): DSGVTQTPKHLITATGQRVTLRCSPRSGDLSVYWYQQSLDQGLQFLIQYYNGEERAKGNILERFSAQQFPDLHSELNLSSLELGDSALYFCASSGYLTDATNEKLFFGSGTQLSVL.

The V and J genes are TRBV5-1 and TRBJ2-1; D is ambiguous. Per germline, CDR1 SGHRS and CDR2 YFSETQ. The V end lost 1 base, the J end lost 15 bases, and 14 bases lay between the germline ends. CDR3 length: 12 residues. The CDR3 sequence: CASSLTHESLFF. CDR3 coding DNA: TGCGCCAGCAGCTTGACCCATGAGAGTCTGTTCTTC.

The chain is built from TRBV6-5 and TRBJ1-1; no definite D call. There are 11 residues in the CDR3. Trimming pared 2 bases from V and 10 bases from J, leaving 8 bases between. Germline assignment: CDR1 MNHEY and CDR2 SVGAGI. The CDR3 region is CASSYERLAFF. The CDR3, as DNA: TGTGCCAGCAGTTACGAGAGGTTAGCTTTCTTT.

The J gene is TRBJ2-1, the V gene TRBV4-3; D not certain. Germline V CDR1 and CDR2: LGHNA, YSLEER. This CDR3 contains 15 residues. V was shortened by 4 bases and J by 6 bases, with 16 bases between the two germline ends. The CDR3 nucleotides read TGCGCCAGCAGCCCTGGTCGAGGCCACGGCAATGAGCAGTTCTTC. Protein product: CASSPGRGHGNEQFF.

V and J are TRBV7-3 and TRBJ2-6; 7 nucleotides line up with TRBD2. Germline CDR1 is SGHTA and CDR2 is FQGTGA. Trimming took 4 bases from V and 4 from J; bases not matched to a gene: 19. This CDR3 region has 20 residues. CDR3 DNA sequence: TGTGCCAGCAGCTCAATCTCCCCCGGGGGGAGGCTCTTGGGGGCCAACGTCCTGACTTTC. Translation gives CASSSISPGGRLLGANVLTF.

The chain links TRBV19 to TRBJ2-7; 8 bases line up with TRBD1. The CDR3 has 13 amino acids. Germline V gene lookup returns CDR1 LNHDA and CDR2 SQIVND (reference sequence). V gave up 5 bases and J gave up 9 bases; unmatched junction bases: 9. This CDR3 reads CASSPGTGTSQYF. CDR3 coding DNA: TGTGCCAGTAGTCCCGGGACAGGTACGTCGCAGTACTTC.

J is TRBJ2-7 and V is TRBV9; D not certain. V was shortened by 3 bases and J by 7 bases, with 14 bases between the two germline ends. There are 13 residues in the CDR3. Looked up from germline, CDR1 is SGDLS and CDR2 is YYNGEE. CDR3 nucleotide sequence: TGTGCCAGCAGCGCCCGGGTCCTCGGAGAGCAGTACTTC. Its translation is CASSARVLGEQYF.

The rearrangement uses TRBV19 and TRBJ2-7; 11 positions match TRBD2. V was pared by 4 bases and J by 7 bases, with 21 bases of the junction left unmatched. Germline V gene sequence: CDR1 LNHDA, CDR2 SQIVND (reference sequence). The CDR3 is made up of 19 amino acids. This CDR3 reads CASSTKLAGGSTTPEEQYF. The CDR3 coding sequence is TGTGCCAGTAGTACTAAATTAGCGGGAGGGTCTACCACTCCCGAAGAGCAGTACTTC.

This clone came up once. The chain couples TRBV7-2 to TRBJ1-2, with 8 bases identical to TRBD1. Germline V gives CDR1 SGHTA, CDR2 FQGNSA. Trimming at V came to 5 bases and at J to 4 bases, leaving 9 bases not matched to a gene. The CDR3 loop spans 15 amino acids. Written as DNA, the CDR3 is TGTGCCAGCAGCATTGGACAGGGCAGTGGCTATGGCTACACCTTC. It translates to CASSIGQGSGYGYTF. The entire variable domain, with the rest obtained from reference TRBV7-2 and TRBJ1-2, is as follows: GAGVSQSPSNKVTEKGKDVELRCDPISGHTALYWYRQSLGQGLEFLIYFQGNSAPDKSGLPSDRFSAERTGGSVSTLTIQRTQQEDSAVYLCASSIGQGSGYGYTFGSGTRLTVV.

V usage is TRBV7-7 and J usage is TRBJ2-2; 7 positions agree with TRBD1. This CDR3 contains 17 residues. Trimming took 4 bases from V and 6 from J; bases not matched to a gene: 14. Germline V gene data show CDR1 as SSHAT and CDR2 as FNYEAQ (reference sequence). This CDR3 reads CASSSTFFTGVAGELFF. DNA for the CDR3: TGTGCCAGCAGCTCCACCTTCTTCACAGGGGTCGCCGGGGAGCTGTTTTTT.

CDR3: CASSSTPGGDNSPLHF. In nucleotides, the CDR3 is TGCGCCAGCAGCTCAACTCCGGGGGGCGATAATTCACCCCTCCACTTT. The chain links TRBV5-1 to TRBJ1-6, with D possibly TRBD1 on 6 matching bases. The germline V gene encodes CDR1 SGHRS and CDR2 YFSETQ. CDR3 length: 16 residues. Trimming stripped 3 bases from V and 5 bases from J, with 15 bases between.

The chain is built from TRBV7-2 and TRBJ2-4; TRBD2 aligns across 8 bases. Germline values: CDR1 SGHTA, CDR2 FQGNSA. After removal of 2 bases from V and 3 bases from J, the junction contained 9 bases not matched to a gene. The CDR3 is made up of 17 amino acids. For the CDR3, the DNA is TGTGCCAGCAGCTTACCGTCTTTAGCGGGGAACAAAAACATTCAGTACTTC. The encoded protein is CASSLPSLAGNKNIQYF.

V gene TRBV27 combines with J gene TRBJ2-7, with 12 bases aligning to TRBD2. The CDR3 loop spans 15 amino acids. Germline V gene data show CDR1 as MNHEY and CDR2 as SMNVEV (reference sequence). V was pared by 4 bases and J by 3 bases, with 4 bases of the junction left unmatched. CDR3 DNA: TGTGCCAGCAGTTCCATGGGACTAGCGGGCTACGAGCAGTACTTC. Translation: CASSSMGLAGYEQYF.

The rearrangement uses TRBV24-1 and TRBJ2-2, with 7 bases identical to TRBD2. This CDR3 region has 16 residues. Germline CDR1 KGHDR, CDR2 SFDVKD. The V segment lost 1 base and the J segment 6 bases; nucleotides outside the gene matches: 7. The CDR3 coding sequence is TGTGCCACCAGTGATTTCCCCAATGGGGGGGCCGGGGAGCTGTTTTTT. Translating gives CATSDFPNGGAGELFF.

The chain couples TRBV29-1 to TRBJ2-1, with D perhaps matching TRBD2 (5 bases). Trimming removed 4 bases from V and 5 bases from J, with 15 bases in between. The CDR3 sequence is 14 residues long. CDR1 and CDR2 from the germline V gene are SQVTM and ANQGSEA. The CDR3 nucleotides are TGCAGCGTTGGTTTTCAAACTAGAAACAATGAGCAGTTCTTC. Protein sequence: CSVGFQTRNNEQFF.

This clone was seen only once. This chain uses TRBV15 with TRBJ2-5; 8 bases are a match to TRBD1. The CDR3 sequence is 14 residues long. The germline V gene encodes CDR1 LNHNV and CDR2 YYDKDF (reference sequence). V lost 6 bases, J lost 5 bases, and 8 bases stayed unmatched. The CDR3 nucleotides read TGTGCCACCAGTGCGAGACAGGGGAGGGAGACCCAGTACTTC. It translates to CATSARQGRETQYF.

This chain uses TRBV6-2 or TRBV6-3 with TRBJ2-2; TRBD2 matches 8 bases. There are 16 residues in the CDR3. Germline lookup yields CDR1 MNHEY and CDR2 SVGEGT. V lost 2 bases, J lost 6 bases, and 8 bases stayed unmatched. The CDR3, as DNA: TGTGCCAGCAGTTACCTGACTCCTAGCGGGTCCGGGGAGCTGTTTTTT. This codes for CASSYLTPSGSGELFF.

This CDR3 is CASSLSGGGQPQHF. The DNA for the CDR3 is TGCGCCAGCAGCTTATCAGGGGGCGGCCAGCCCCAGCATTTT. The chain links TRBV5-1 to TRBJ1-5, with TRBD1 matching 8 bases. CDR3 length: 14 amino acids. CDR1 SGHRS and CDR2 YFSETQ come from the germline V gene. V shed 2 bases and J 7 bases; nucleotides not matched to a gene: 5.

This sequence joins TRBV5-5 and TRBJ2-2, with 8 nucleotides matching TRBD2. This CDR3 has 17 amino acids. CDR1 and CDR2 from the germline V gene are SGHKS and YYEKEE (reference sequence). The trim removed 0 bases at V and 0 bases at J, leaving 4 bases unmatched. The DNA for the CDR3 is TGTGCCAGCAGCTTGGGTCGACTAGCGACGAACACCGGGGAGCTGTTTTTT. This sequence encodes CASSLGRLATNTGELFF.

This chain uses TRBV3-1 (or the pseudogene TRBV3-2) with TRBJ1-1; 7 bases match TRBD1. After removal of 6 bases from V and 2 bases from J, the junction contained 6 bases not matched to a gene. Germline assignment: CDR1 LGHDT and CDR2 YNNKEL (reference sequence). This CDR3 has 14 residues. CDR3 sequence: CASRSQGGNTEAFF. DNA for the CDR3: TGTGCCAGCAGGTCCCAGGGGGGCAACACTGAAGCTTTCTTT.

V gene TRBV7-2 combines with J gene TRBJ2-7; 7 bases are shared with TRBD1. Germline-derived CDR1 and CDR2 are SGHTA and FQGNSA. The junction had 3 bases not matched to a gene; V was cut back by 1 base and J by 0 bases. This CDR3 region has 15 residues. CDR3 in amino acids: CASSLDRGLSYEQYF. CDR3 DNA: TGTGCCAGCAGCTTAGACAGGGGCCTCTCCTACGAGCAGTACTTC.